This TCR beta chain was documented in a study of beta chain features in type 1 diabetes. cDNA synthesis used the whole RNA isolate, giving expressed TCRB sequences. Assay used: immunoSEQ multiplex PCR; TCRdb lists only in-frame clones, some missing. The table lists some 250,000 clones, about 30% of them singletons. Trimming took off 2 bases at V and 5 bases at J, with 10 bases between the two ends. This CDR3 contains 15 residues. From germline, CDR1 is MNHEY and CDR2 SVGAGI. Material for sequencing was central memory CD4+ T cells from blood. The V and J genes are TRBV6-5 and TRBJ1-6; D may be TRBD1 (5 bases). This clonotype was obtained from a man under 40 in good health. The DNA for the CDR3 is TGTGCCAGCAGTTACAGGGTAGGGGATAATTCACCCCTCCACTTT. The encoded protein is CASSYRVGDNSPLHF.